This T cell receptor (beta chain) comes out of a study of Ad26.COV2.S vaccination and SARS-CoV-2 variants (dated by TCRdb to about 2021). A note on the overall study: Vaccine-arm donors were drawn from COV1001, a multicentre, randomized, double-blind, placebo-controlled phase I-IIa trial of Ad26.COV2.S in healthy adults. TCRbeta repertoire sequencing was used to assess the specificity and breadth of SARS-CoV-2-reactive T cell receptors after Ad26.COV2.S vaccination. Participants in the trial were split at random into five groups of five each, receiving low-dose or high-dose Ad26.COV2.S once or twice, or else placebo on both occasions. Blinding of investigators to trial group allocation was maintained during experiments and outcome assessment. Dosing of Ad26.COV2.S was intramuscular, at either 5x10^10 or 1x10^11 viral particles, delivered as one shot or as two shots spaced 56 days apart. The TCR-sequenced set comprised around 30 samples: about 19 Ad26.COV2.S vaccine recipients, 5 placebo recipients and 8 SARS-CoV-2 convalescent individuals.

Deletion took 5 bases off V and 5 bases off J, with a span of 10 bases between the germline ends. The CDR3 measures 14 amino acids from cysteine to phenylalanine. Of all the DNA, just the CDR3 is kept, 42 bases in frame from base 1. CDR1 and CDR2, per the germline V gene, are SGHTA and FQGNSA. Taken with the paper, the label for treatment or condition translates to: around 19 received Ad26.COV2.S at low or high dose, single or two shots; about 5 received placebo; per-sample allocation not given. For vaccine and placebo recipients, repertoires were sequenced using samples collected on day 63 after the first injection. In Cohort 1b, about 27 adults aged 18-55 years were enrolled at a single site in Boston, USA, between 29 July and 7 August 2020. Ad26.COV2.S consisted of a replication-incompetent adenovirus type 26 vector by which a prefusion-stabilized SARS-CoV-2 spike protein from the original Wuhan strain was expressed.

The immunoSEQ Assay was used to sequence TCRbeta CDR3 regions. After extraction, genomic DNA underwent amplification by bias-controlled multiplex PCR, followed by high-throughput sequencing. Processing in the source paper ran as follows. Collapsing and filtering of sequences were performed to quantify the absolute abundance of each unique TCRbeta CDR3 region. T cell fraction was estimated by normalizing TCRbeta template counts to usable DNA, which was measured by amplifying reference genes present in all nucleated cells. Repertoire TCRs were annotated as SARS-CoV-2-specific when V gene, CDR3 amino acid sequence and J gene were exactly matched to a known reactive TCR set. MIRA supplied the reference SARS-CoV-2 TCR set, which was filtered for enrichment in COVID-19-positive ImmuneCODE repertoires so that public or cross-reactive TCRs were removed. Based on the MIRA antigens, annotated TCRs were further analysed at the level of specific ORF or position within ORF. Breadth was defined as annotated unique rearrangements over total unique productive rearrangements; depth was the summed frequency of those rearrangements. Two-sided Wilcoxon rank-sum tests were applied when comparing TCR breadth between groups. The immuneACCESS repertoire file appears here via TCRdb, limited to in-frame rearrangements. These files lack a portion of the clones; in checked studies, under half of the deficit traces to unresolved V genes, and the cause of the others is not known. Clone size and the V and J calls come from that table; the DNA yielded D and trimming. Recorded for this sample are 250,000 or so clones; around 90% of them occurred a single time. The top ten clonotypes cover under 3% of the sample.

The study at large found these results: After vaccination, substantial breadth of spike-specific CD8+ and CD4+ T cell responses was reported. Vaccine and placebo recipients had comparable non-spike TCR breadth, which fits with the vaccine containing only spike. It was noted by the authors that total T cell responses may have been underestimated by the TCR breadth and depth analyses. The study lacked the statistical power to compare responses across vaccine doses or regimens. Compared with placebo recipients, Ad26.COV2.S recipients showed higher spike-specific TCR breadth (P = 0.0014).

This clone occurred a few times. The antigen it recognizes is unknown. It has no much larger one-base neighbor in the sample; base qualities were not kept. The chain joins TRBV7-2 to TRBJ1-6; 6 matching bases give a weak D call of TRBD1. The TCR originated in a person aged 18 to 65 who received the Ad26.COV2.S COVID-19 vaccine or a placebo. Sequences were derived from peripheral blood, sampled in a trial of Ad26.COV2.S vaccine versus placebo. The CDR3 is CASSQYRDNSPLHF. The DNA reads as follows: TGTGCCAGCAGCCAATACAGGGATAATTCACCCCTCCACTTT. Joined to the reference TRBV7-2 and TRBJ1-6 proteins, this CDR3 gives the full variable domain: GAGVSQSPSNKVTEKGKDVELRCDPISGHTALYWYRQSLGQGLEFLIYFQGNSAPDKSGLPSDRFSAERTGGSVSTLTIQRTQQEDSAVYLCASSQYRDNSPLHFGNGTRLTVT.